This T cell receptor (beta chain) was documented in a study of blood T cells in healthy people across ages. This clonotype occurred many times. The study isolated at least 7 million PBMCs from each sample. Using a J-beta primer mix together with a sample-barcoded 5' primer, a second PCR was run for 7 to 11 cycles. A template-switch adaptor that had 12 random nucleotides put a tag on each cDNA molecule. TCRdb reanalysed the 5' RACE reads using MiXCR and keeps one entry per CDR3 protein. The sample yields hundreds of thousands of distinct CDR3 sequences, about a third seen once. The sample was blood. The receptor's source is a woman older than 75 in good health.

CDR3 DNA: TGTGCCAGCAGCTTAGGGGTACAACCCCAAGAGACCCAGTACTTC. It specifies CASSLGVQPQETQYF. The J gene is TRBJ2-5, the V gene TRBV7-3; D not resolved. The V and J ends lost 2 bases and 1 base respectively, with 11 bases between them. From germline, CDR1 is SGHTA and CDR2 FQGTGA. This CDR3 spans 15 amino acids.